This TCR beta chain comes out of a study of radiotherapy plus CTLA-4 blockade in lung cancer. Study-wide background: Objective responses emerged in under 20% of patients, and around 31% attained disease control.

Libraries were prepared by immunoSEQ multiplex PCR; TCRdb keeps only in-frame clonotypes and omits some of them. The data show roughly 120,000 clones, 65% to 85% seen once. Details on this clone: Its antigen is as yet unknown.

Study results and caveats: Early clone dynamics of blood T cells, plus interferon-beta, reportedly predicted response best. Expansion in blood of tumor-derived TCR clones was seen after radiotherapy plus ipilimumab.

The CDR3 length is 14 residues. After removal of 8 bases from V and 8 bases from J, the junction contained 8 bases not matched to a gene. CDR1 MNHEY and CDR2 SMNVEV come from the germline V gene (reference sequence). Chemo-refractory metastatic non-small-cell lung cancer patients were treated with focal radiation plus CTLA-4 blockade with ipilimumab. J is TRBJ1-5 and V is TRBV27; 11 positions match TRBD1. Specimen: peripheral blood, collected from a patient treated with radiotherapy plus ipilimumab. This TCR derives from a human donor with non-small cell lung cancer who had a partial response to radiotherapy plus ipilimumab. In DNA, the CDR3 is TGTGCCAGCTCGGACAGGGGGCTTTTGGAGCCCCAGCATTTT. It codes for CASSDRGLLEPQHF.